This T cell receptor (delta chain) emerged from a study of gamma-delta T cells after stem cell transplantation. This clone was detected only a few times. The trim removed 3 bases at V and 0 bases at J, leaving 16 bases unmatched. Germline CDR1 and CDR2: GEAIGNYY and EKD. The CDR3 has 19 residues. TCRdb re-called clones from the RT-PCR reads via CATT. This table holds about 3,200 delta-chain clones, less than 2% found once. The chain recombines TRDV2 with TRDJ1; 9 bases are a match to TRDD3. The receptor's source is a human donor. It is not recorded whose cells these are; they may come from a transplant donor. Sequenced: gamma-delta T cells. Here the CDR3 DNA reads TGTGCCTGTGACGCCGTACTGGGGGAGGAACCCCCGTACACCGATAAACTCATCTTT. Translated, it gives CACDAVLGEEPPYTDKLIF.